The next 23 T cell receptor beta chains were all read from a single sample in a study of human T cells and chemical hapten exposure. TCRdb re-derived calls from the RACE reads in MiXCR, one entry per CDR3 protein. In the table there are some 59,000 distinct CDR3 sequences, around 10% of which are singletons. As to time point: pre-sensitization, week 0. As to treatment: therapeutic diphenylcyclopropenone sensitization with weekly scalp DPC. Material: whole blood, obtained in connection with sensitization to the hapten diphenylcyclopropenone (DPC). The receptor set was obtained from a woman aged 40-49 years with alopecia areata. Some clones in this sample may be carry-over from other donors' samples.

This clonotype was seen repeatedly, ten times or more. This sequence joins TRBV30 and TRBJ2-3; 8 bases are a match to TRBD2. J lost 0 bases, V lost 4 bases, and 9 bases had no gene match. The CDR3 totals 16 residues. CDR1 and CDR2 from the germline V gene are GTSNPN and SVGIG (reference sequence). The DNA of the CDR3 is TGTGCCTGGACCCCCGTTGAGCGGGAGAGCACAGATACGCAGTATTTT. This gives the protein CAWTPVERESTDTQYF.

This clonotype was counted between two and nine times. The chain links TRBV27 to TRBJ1-2; unclear D gene. The V end lost 3 bases, the J end lost 2 bases, and 16 bases lay between the germline ends. The CDR3 covers 16 residues. The germline V gene has CDR1 MNHEY and CDR2 SMNVEV (reference sequence). The CDR3 loop is CASSFFPRGSNYGYTF. CDR3 coding DNA: TGTGCCAGCAGTTTTTTCCCCCGGGGATCCAACTATGGCTACACCTTC.

The CDR3 DNA is TGTGCCAGCAGTAGCCGGGACCGGTATGGCTACACCTTC. Translated, it gives CASSSRDRYGYTF. The genes are TRBV6-2 or TRBV6-3 and TRBJ1-2; tentatively, D is TRBD1 (5 bases). The CDR3 has 13 residues. Between the trimmed V and J ends, which lost 5 bases and 5 bases, there was a span of 12 bases. The V gene's germline CDR1 is MNHEY and CDR2 SVGEGT.

In this sample, this clonotype turned up many times. This chain uses TRBV18 with TRBJ2-5, with 8 nucleotides matching TRBD1. Germline trimming cut 0 bases from V and 5 bases from J; bases unmatched to any gene: 8. CDR1 is KGHSH and CDR2 is LQKENI in the germline V gene. The CDR3 runs to 16 residues. The CDR3: CASSPPGRGPRETQYF. For the CDR3, the DNA is TGTGCCAGCTCACCACCTGGCAGGGGGCCGAGGGAGACCCAGTACTTC.

This clonotype was observed many times. The chain has TRBV9 and TRBJ2-6; 8 nucleotides agree with TRBD2. The CDR3 length is 18 residues. Trimming cost V 3 bases and J 0 bases; bases outside gene matches: 8. Germline V gene sequence: CDR1 SGDLS, CDR2 YYNGEE. The CDR3 nucleotides are TGTGCCAGCAGCGCGATAGCGGGGCCCCCCTCTGGGGCCAACGTCCTGACTTTC. Encoded protein: CASSAIAGPPSGANVLTF. The variable domain in full, with the rest retrieved from reference TRBV9 and TRBJ2-6, is DSGVTQTPKHLITATGQRVTLRCSPRSGDLSVYWYQQSLDQGLQFLIQYYNGEERAKGNILERFSAQQFPDLHSELNLSSLELGDSALYFCASSAIAGPPSGANVLTFGAGSRLTVL.

This clonotype was seen many times. The CDR3 reads CASSLGLAGGYEQYF. In nucleotides, the CDR3 is TGTGCCAGCAGCTTAGGACTAGCGGGAGGCTACGAGCAGTACTTC. This rearrangement joins TRBV11-2 to TRBJ2-7; TRBD2 agrees at 13 bases. The ends lost 1 base at V and 3 bases at J; junction bases unmatched: 0. Germline V gene sequence: CDR1 SGHAT, CDR2 FQNNGV. The CDR3 runs 15 residues. The whole variable domain, remainder taken from reference TRBV11-2 and TRBJ2-7, is EAGVAQSPRYKIIEKRQSVAFWCNPISGHATLYWYQQILGQGPKLLIQFQNNGVVDDSQLPKDRFSAERLKGVDSTLKIQPAKLEDSAVYLCASSLGLAGGYEQYFGPGTRLTVT.

The V call is TRBV4-3, the J call TRBJ1-6, with 9 bases fitting TRBD1. Germline V gene data show CDR1 as LGHNA and CDR2 as YSLEER. This CDR3 is built from 15 residues. J was trimmed by 8 bases and V by 0 bases; bases with no gene match: 2. This CDR3 reads CASSQDRTGDSPLHF. The CDR3 bases are TGCGCCAGCAGCCAAGATAGGACAGGGGATTCACCCCTCCACTTT.

This clonotype showed up many times. CDR3: CSARGAKRTYEQYF. The CDR3, as DNA: TGCAGTGCTAGGGGTGCCAAGAGGACCTACGAGCAGTACTTC. The chain recombines TRBV20-1 with TRBJ2-7; D call uncertain. The CDR3 is 14 residues long. CDR1 is DFQATT, CDR2 SNEGSKA, per germline (reference sequence). V gave up 3 bases and J gave up 2 bases, with 14 bases separating them.

This clonotype was counted many times. This chain connects TRBV7-2 to TRBJ1-2; TRBD1 agrees at 7 bases. This CDR3 region has 15 residues. Germline V gene lookup returns CDR1 SGHTA and CDR2 FQGNSA. The J segment lost 3 bases and the V segment lost 4 bases, leaving 8 bases of the junction unmatched. The CDR3 sequence: CASSSRDSLYYGYTF. The DNA of the CDR3 is TGTGCCAGCAGCTCAAGGGACAGCCTTTACTATGGCTACACCTTC.

This clonotype was seen ten or more times. The CDR3: CSARVPERGPGELFF. The CDR3 region has the DNA TGCAGTGCTAGAGTTCCGGAGCGGGGGCCCGGGGAGCTGTTTTTT. This chain links TRBV20-1 with TRBJ2-2; 8 bases match TRBD2. In germline, CDR1 is DFQATT, CDR2 SNEGSKA (reference sequence). Trimming at V came to 1 base and at J to 6 bases, leaving 7 bases not matched to a gene. The CDR3 totals 15 residues.

This clonotype was observed a few times. This sequence joins TRBV6-2 or TRBV6-3 and TRBJ1-1; D ambiguous. The V and J ends lost 1 base and 6 bases respectively, with 6 bases between them. This CDR3 is built from 12 residues. Looked up from germline, CDR1 is MNHEY and CDR2 is SVGEGT. The CDR3, as DNA: TGTGCCAGCAGTTACTTAGGCCCTGAAGCTTTCTTT. Protein: CASSYLGPEAFF.

The chain couples TRBV7-2 to TRBJ2-5; D is uncertain. Germline lookup yields CDR1 SGHTA and CDR2 FQGNSA. This CDR3 is built from 12 residues. V lost 4 bases, J lost 1 base, and 4 bases lay in between. CDR3: CASSSPQETQYF. DNA of the CDR3: TGTGCCAGCAGCTCGCCCCAAGAGACCCAGTACTTC.

This clonotype was seen ten or more times. The gene calls are TRBV6-2 or TRBV6-3 and TRBJ1-5, with D unresolved. Per germline, CDR1 MNHEY and CDR2 SVGEGT. The CDR3 covers 12 residues. The germline V and J ends were trimmed by 7 bases and 7 bases, with 11 bases remaining between them. This CDR3 is CASKKEGQPQHF. The CDR3 coding sequence is TGTGCCAGCAAGAAGGAAGGGCAGCCCCAGCATTTT.

This clonotype was counted between two and nine times. In DNA, the CDR3 is TGTGCCAGCAGCCAACCCCAGGGAGTGCGGGGGGAGACCCAGTACTTC. Translated: CASSQPQGVRGETQYF. The V and J genes are TRBV3-1 and TRBJ2-5, with TRBD2 matching over 7 bases. The CDR3 length is 16 residues. Germline assignment: CDR1 LGHDT and CDR2 YNNKEL (reference sequence). Trimming removed 2 bases from V and 5 bases from J; junction bases left unmatched: 11.

This clonotype was counted only a few times. This chain joins TRBV14 and TRBJ2-1; maybe TRBD1 (6 bases). Trimming cost V 4 bases and J 6 bases, with 13 bases left between them. The CDR3 extends over 14 amino acids. Germline V CDR1 and CDR2: SGHDN, FVKESK. CDR3: CASSLWGPGNEQFF. DNA for the CDR3: TGTGCCAGCAGCCTATGGGGGCCGGGCAATGAGCAGTTCTTC.

This clonotype appeared many times. The V and J genes are TRBV12-3 or TRBV12-4 and TRBJ1-1; the D is unclear. The CDR3 sequence is 13 residues long. The germline V and J ends were trimmed by 5 bases and 1 base, with 8 bases remaining between them. Here the CDR3 reads CASSPGPNTEAFF. The CDR3 DNA is TGTGCCAGCAGTCCGGGCCCGAACACTGAAGCTTTCTTT.

This clonotype was detected ten times or more. The chain is built from TRBV7-2 and TRBJ1-1; tentative D call: TRBD1 (6 bases). The CDR3 runs 14 residues. V lost 3 bases and J 1 base, leaving 9 bases between the germline ends. CDR1 and CDR2 from the germline V gene are SGHTA and FQGNSA. In DNA form, the CDR3 reads TGTGCCAGCAGCTTTGGCAGGGGGAACACTGAAGCTTTCTTT. This codes for CASSFGRGNTEAFF. Complete variable domain (other parts from reference TRBV7-2 and TRBJ1-1): GAGVSQSPSNKVTEKGKDVELRCDPISGHTALYWYRQSLGQGLEFLIYFQGNSAPDKSGLPSDRFSAERTGGSVSTLTIQRTQQEDSAVYLCASSFGRGNTEAFFGQGTRLTVV.

Only a few counts were recorded for this clonotype. J is TRBJ2-7 and V is TRBV7-9; TRBD1 matches at 9 bases. Germline values: CDR1 SEHNR, CDR2 FQNEAQ (reference sequence). This CDR3 spans 15 amino acids. The J segment lost 2 bases and the V segment lost 5 bases, leaving 7 bases of the junction unmatched. The CDR3 spells CASSRGTGKTYEQYF. Here the CDR3 DNA reads TGTGCCAGCAGCCGGGGGACAGGGAAAACCTACGAGCAGTACTTC.

Worth noting for this clonotype: One junction end disagrees with the germline gene, perhaps due to a read error. The V gene is TRBV24-1, the J gene TRBJ2-3, with 9 positions matching TRBD1. This CDR3 has 16 residues. The germline gives CDR1 KGHDR, CDR2 SFDVKD. In DNA form, the CDR3 reads TGTGCCACCAGGGATTCCGGGACAGGGTACACAGATACGCAGTATTTT. This encodes CATRDSGTGYTDTQYF.

A few counts support this clonotype. The rearrangement uses TRBV2 and TRBJ2-3; weak D call: TRBD2 (5 bases). Trimming left V 10 bases short and J 0 bases short, with 23 bases between. This CDR3 is built from 17 residues. CDR1 is SNHLY, CDR2 FYNNEI, per germline. The CDR3 DNA is TGTGCCACTCGTAAAGGCGGAGGAAGTCCCAGCACAGATACGCAGTATTTT. Translating gives CATRKGGGSPSTDTQYF. The full variable domain, completed using reference TRBV2 and TRBJ2-3, is EPEVTQTPSHQVTQMGQEVILRCVPISNHLYFYWYRQILGQKVEFLVSFYNNEISEKSEIFDDQFSVERPDGSNFTLKIRSTKLEDSAMYFCATRKGGGSPSTDTQYFGPGTRLTVL.

This clonotype showed up many times. V gene TRBV7-7 combines with J gene TRBJ1-1; D is unresolved. In germline, CDR1 is SSHAT, CDR2 FNYEAQ (reference sequence). The CDR3 is made up of 13 amino acids. Trimming took off 1 base at V and 1 base at J, with 4 bases between the two ends. CDR3 amino acids: CASSLEQNTEAFF. The CDR3 bases are TGTGCCAGCAGCTTAGAACAGAACACTGAAGCTTTCTTT.

This clonotype was counted only a few times. The V and J genes are TRBV6-2 or TRBV6-3 and TRBJ1-5; maybe TRBD1 (5 bases). V shed 2 bases and J shed 7 bases, with 15 bases lying between them. The CDR3 has 15 residues. Per the germline V gene, CDR1 is MNHEY and CDR2 is SVGEGT. The CDR3: CASSYRRGNWQPQHF. CDR3 DNA sequence: TGTGCCAGCAGTTACCGACGGGGGAACTGGCAGCCCCAGCATTTT.

This rearrangement joins TRBV10-3 to TRBJ1-2, with 7 bases identical to TRBD1. The CDR3 length is 12 residues. Germline V gene data show CDR1 as ENHRY and CDR2 as SYGVKD. J was trimmed by 2 bases and V by 10 bases; bases with no gene match: 4. CDR3: CATGTENYGYTF. The CDR3 DNA reads TGTGCCACCGGGACAGAGAACTATGGCTACACCTTC.